These T cell receptor beta chains were read from a single sample in a study of T cell responses to AZD1222 COVID-19 vaccine. Libraries were prepared by immunoSEQ multiplex PCR; TCRdb keeps only in-frame clonotypes and omits some of them. The table has about 87,000 clones, over 75% seen once. The sequenced sample was peripheral blood, obtained on day 0 of AZD1222 vaccination. Receptors were obtained from an adult in good health. The CDR3 runs from the conserved cysteine through the conserved F or W. Fields, in order: CDR3 DNA, CDR3 protein, V gene, clone size, D gene, J gene. The D gene is left open where the match is weak. Clone size is shown for a subset of rows, as once, few, many or a class of expanded clone.

TGTGCCAGCAGCTTAGAACAGTACCATCGTACTTATGGCTACACCTTC,CASSLEQYHRTYGYTF,TRBV7-9,.,.,TRBJ1-2
TGTGCCAGCAGCGTATCCACACTCTCTGAAGCTTTCTTT,CASSVSTLSEAFF,TRBV9,.,.,TRBJ1-1
TGTGCCTGGAGTGGGGACAGGGGTCAGCCCCAGCATTTT,CAWSGDRGQPQHF,TRBV30,once,TRBD1,TRBJ1-5
TGTGCCAGCAGTTGGCTAGCGGGAGGCATTTACGAGCAGTACTTC,CASSWLAGGIYEQYF,TRBV28,many,TRBD2,TRBJ2-7
TGCGCCAGCAGCTTGGAAGGGAACACTAATGAAAAACTGTTTTTT,CASSLEGNTNEKLFF,TRBV5-1,.,.,TRBJ1-4
TGTGCCAGCAGTTACGAGGGTACCGGGGCCAACGTCCTGACTTTC,CASSYEGTGANVLTF,TRBV6-2/TRBV6-3,.,.,TRBJ2-6
TGTGCCAGCAGACGACGGGGCGGGGCTGTGAACACCGGGGAGCTGTTTTTT,CASRRRGGAVNTGELFF,TRBV7-8,.,.,TRBJ2-2
TGTGCCACTTCTAGCACGGTGAACACTGAAGCTTTCTTT,CATSSTVNTEAFF,TRBV3-1/TRBV3-2,.,.,TRBJ1-1
TGTGCCAGCAGTTTTGGGGAGGGGAACTACAATGAGCAGTTCTTC,CASSFGEGNYNEQFF,TRBV27,.,TRBD2,TRBJ2-1
TGTGCCAGCAGGGACGCCAGTCGACAAGGGGGAAACACCATATATTTT,CASRDASRQGGNTIYF,TRBV5-4,.,.,TRBJ1-3
TGTGCCAGCAGTTACCCGACTAGCGGGACTAGCGAGCAGTACTTC,CASSYPTSGTSEQYF,TRBV13,.,TRBD2,TRBJ2-7
TGTGCCAGCAGTTACGTTGGCGGGAGCTACGAGCAGTACTTC,CASSYVGGSYEQYF,TRBV6-2/TRBV6-3,.,TRBD2,TRBJ2-7
TGCGCCAGCAGCCAATACTTTTCACAGGAGAATAATCAGCCCCAGCATTTT,CASSQYFSQENNQPQHF,TRBV4-1,.,.,TRBJ1-5
TGTGCCAGTAGTGGGGTGACCGGGACTAGCGGGAGATCTAAAGAGACCCAGTACTTC,CASSGVTGTSGRSKETQYF,TRBV19,once,TRBD2,TRBJ2-5
TGTGCCAGCTCACCACAGAGTGGAGCCGGTGGCTACGAGCAGTACTTC,CASSPQSGAGGYEQYF,TRBV18,.,.,TRBJ2-7
TGTGCCAGCAGCCCGAGGGACAGAAGATATACGCAGTATTTT,CASSPRDRRYTQYF,TRBV14,.,TRBD1,TRBJ2-3
TGTGCCAGCAGAGACAGGGATGGGCAGCCCCAGCATTTT,CASRDRDGQPQHF,TRBV28,.,TRBD1,TRBJ1-5
TGTGCCATCAGAAGACCCGACAGGGGAATAGAGACCCAGTACTTC,CAIRRPDRGIETQYF,TRBV10-3,.,TRBD1,TRBJ2-5
TGTGCCAGCAGTTGGGAAGGGTCGAGCAATCAGCCCCAGCATTTT,CASSWEGSSNQPQHF,TRBV6-2/TRBV6-3,.,.,TRBJ1-5
TGTGCCACTTCGATGACAGGGGGCGAGGATGGCTACACCTTC,CATSMTGGEDGYTF,TRBV19,.,TRBD1,TRBJ1-2
TGTGCCAGCAGTCGTTTCACCGGGACGGTCCAATACGAGCAGTACTTC,CASSRFTGTVQYEQYF,TRBV27,.,.,TRBJ2-7
TGTGCCAGCAGTTACTCGTCGGCTGGGGCCAACGTCCTGACTTTC,CASSYSSAGANVLTF,TRBV6-5,.,.,TRBJ2-6
TGTGCCAGCTCACCATCGGCGGCGGTCAACACTGAAGCTTTCTTT,CASSPSAAVNTEAFF,TRBV18,.,.,TRBJ1-1
TGCGCCAGCAGCCAAGTTCCTAGCGGTTCACCAGATACGCAGTATTTT,CASSQVPSGSPDTQYF,TRBV4-1,.,TRBD2,TRBJ2-3
TGTGCCAGCAGTCAATGGGACACTGAAGCTTTCTTT,CASSQWDTEAFF,TRBV6-5,once,.,TRBJ1-1
TGTGCCACCAGTGGCCAGGGCAGGGGTGGTGGCAATCAGCCCCAGCATTTT,CATSGQGRGGGNQPQHF,TRBV24-1,.,.,TRBJ1-5
TGTGCCTGGAGTGTAGGGTTCACAGATACGCAGTATTTT,CAWSVGFTDTQYF,TRBV30,few,.,TRBJ2-3
TGTGCCACCACTGGGGGGCGCGATGAAAAACTGTTTTTT,CATTGGRDEKLFF,TRBV18,.,.,TRBJ1-4
TGTGCCAGCAGCCCGGTGTTTTCAACTAATGAAAAACTGTTTTTT,CASSPVFSTNEKLFF,TRBV9,.,.,TRBJ1-4
TGTGCCAGTAGTAAATACTACAGGAATGGAAATTCACCCCTCCACTTT,CASSKYYRNGNSPLHF,TRBV19,.,.,TRBJ1-6
TGTGCCAGCAACATCCTCAGGGGGAATCAGCCCCAGCATTTT,CASNILRGNQPQHF,TRBV2,.,TRBD1,TRBJ1-5
TGTGCCAGCAGTTCCCCCGGCGGGGGAGGGCGGGAAAAACTGTTTTTT,CASSSPGGGGREKLFF,TRBV28,.,.,TRBJ1-4
TGTGCCAGCAGTTTATTGGACAGGGGGCCACGTTCACCCCTCCACTTT,CASSLLDRGPRSPLHF,TRBV27,few,TRBD1,TRBJ1-6
TGTGCCAGTAGTATGAAAGGTAGGATAGGAGACGAGCAGTACTTC,CASSMKGRIGDEQYF,TRBV19,.,.,TRBJ2-7
.,CASSKCVRDRAVAGGTTGELFF,TRBV21-1,.,.,TRBJ2-2
TGTGCCAGCAGAGGATGGAATGAAAAACTGTTTTTT,CASRGWNEKLFF,TRBV28,.,.,TRBJ1-4
TGTGCCAGCACTAGCGGGTACAATGAGCAGTTCTTC,CASTSGYNEQFF,TRBV21-1,.,.,TRBJ2-1
TGTGCCATCAGTGAGTCGGCAGGGCCCGATGGCTACACCTTC,CAISESAGPDGYTF,TRBV10-3,.,.,TRBJ1-2
TGTGCCAGCAGCCAAGATTGGCGGGTATCAGATACGCAGTATTTT,CASSQDWRVSDTQYF,TRBV14,.,.,TRBJ2-3
TGTGCCAGCTCACCGCAGGGTTACACCGGGGAGCTGTTTTTT,CASSPQGYTGELFF,TRBV18,.,.,TRBJ2-2
TGCGCCAGCAGAGGGCACGTGGCCGGGGAGCTGTTTTTT,CASRGHVAGELFF,TRBV5-1,.,.,TRBJ2-2
TGCAGTGCTCGTGAGACAGGGCTTTCCTACAATGAGCAGTTCTTC,CSARETGLSYNEQFF,TRBV20-1,.,TRBD1,TRBJ2-1
TGTGCCGCGGGGAACGGCCATCAGCCCCAGCATTTT,CAAGNGHQPQHF,TRBV7-9,.,.,TRBJ1-5
TGTGCCAGCGGACAGCACTACGAGCAGTACTTC,CASGQHYEQYF,TRBV11-2,.,.,TRBJ2-7
TGTGCCAGCTCACCACCGAGGAAGCGGGACCACGGCACAGATACGCAGTATTTT,CASSPPRKRDHGTDTQYF,TRBV18,once,TRBD2,TRBJ2-3
TGCGCCAGCAGCCAAGTAGCCCGACAGACCTACTACAATGAGCAGTTCTTC,CASSQVARQTYYNEQFF,TRBV4-1,once,.,TRBJ2-1
TGCGCCAGCAGCTTCCTCGGTAGCGGGAGCGCCGGGGAGCTGTTTTTT,CASSFLGSGSAGELFF,TRBV5-1,.,TRBD2,TRBJ2-2
TGTGCCAGCAGCATGGGACAACAGTATGGCTACACCTTC,CASSMGQQYGYTF,TRBV7-8,.,.,TRBJ1-2
TGTGCCAGCAGCCGGACAGGGGGCGGGTACAATGAGCAGTTCTTC,CASSRTGGGYNEQFF,TRBV14,.,TRBD1,TRBJ2-1
TGTGCCTGGAGTGTACAGGTATGGGGTGAGCAGTTCTTC,CAWSVQVWGEQFF,TRBV30,.,.,TRBJ2-1
TGTGCCAGCAGCCCTCTGGAGGGAGCGGGAGGCGCAGAGACCCAGTACTTC,CASSPLEGAGGAETQYF,TRBV14,.,TRBD2,TRBJ2-5
TGTGCCTGGAGTGTTTCCGCGGGGGCGTTTGTCGAGACCCAGTACTTC,CAWSVSAGAFVETQYF,TRBV30,.,.,TRBJ2-5
TGTGCCAGCAGCGTAGGGTCCGTGAACACTGAAGCTTTCTTT,CASSVGSVNTEAFF,TRBV9,once,.,TRBJ1-1
TGTGCCAGCAGTCCCCGCCGGACAGGTAACAATGAGCAGTTCTTC,CASSPRRTGNNEQFF,TRBV28,.,TRBD1,TRBJ2-1
TGTGCCAGCAGCTTGACGATGGGACAGGGGGCTGGAAACACCATATATTTT,CASSLTMGQGAGNTIYF,TRBV5-4,.,TRBD1,TRBJ1-3
TGTGCCTGGAGTGGGTCGGTCGGGAGGCCCTATCTAGCCAAAAACATTCAGTACTTC,CAWSGSVGRPYLAKNIQYF,TRBV30,.,TRBD2,TRBJ2-4
TGTGCCAGCAGTTTTCCTGGGGCAGGGCTGATGAACGAGCAGTACTTC,CASSFPGAGLMNEQYF,TRBV28,.,.,TRBJ2-7
TGTGCCAGCAGCCCCGATGTCGGGGCAAGCTCCTATAATTCACCCCTCCACTTT,CASSPDVGASSYNSPLHF,TRBV7-6,.,.,TRBJ1-6
TGTGCCAGCAGCTCTAAGACAGGGGGCGGGTCCTACAATGAGCAGTTCTTC,CASSSKTGGGSYNEQFF,TRBV7-9,.,TRBD1,TRBJ2-1
TGTGCCAGCAGCTTTCGCGGACAGGGTGATGGCTACACCTTC,CASSFRGQGDGYTF,TRBV7-2,.,TRBD1,TRBJ1-2